A selection of T cell receptor beta chains follows, all from one sample in a study of beta chain features in type 1 diabetes. Some clones are missing from TCRdb's copy, which holds only in-frame ones; the method was immunoSEQ multiplex PCR. The sample has about 150,000 clones; approximately 8.1% are singletons. The sequenced sample consisted of central memory CD4+ T cells from blood. These receptors came from a man aged 18 to 29 with type 1 diabetes. The CDR3 runs from the conserved cysteine through the conserved F or W. Fields, in order: D gene, J gene, V gene, clone size, CDR3 protein, CDR3 DNA. A D gene is named only where the DNA matches it firmly. The size entry is marked missing in some rows and otherwise reads once, few, many or a size class.

>.|TRBJ1-1|TRBV6-1|.
CASSRTALLNTEAFF
TGTGCCAGCAGTCGGACAGCACTGCTGAACACTGAAGCTTTCTTT
>.|TRBJ1-6|TRBV2|few
CASIWGGTYNSPLHF
TGTGCCAGCATTTGGGGGGGCACCTATAATTCACCCCTCCACTTT
>TRBD1|TRBJ2-7|TRBV28|many
CASSSTGGPSYEQYF
TGTGCCAGCAGCTCTACAGGGGGTCCCTCCTACGAGCAGTACTTC
>.|TRBJ2-7|TRBV6-1|few
CASRGVYEQYF
TGTGCCAGCAGGGGAGTATACGAGCAGTACTTC
>TRBD2|TRBJ2-3|TRBV4-3|few
CASSQGERGGRDTQYF
TGCGCCAGCAGCCAAGGGGAACGGGGGGGCCGCGATACGCAGTATTTT
>.|TRBJ1-2|TRBV30|few
CAWSPTGFYGYTF
TGTGCCTGGAGCCCTACAGGGTTCTATGGCTACACCTTC
>.|TRBJ2-3|TRBV5-1|few
CASSSDRGPQYF
TGCGCCAGCAGCTCGGACCGGGGTCCGCAGTATTTT
>.|TRBJ2-2|TRBV25-1|few
CASRDTWGGANTGELFF
TGTGCCAGCAGGGACACTTGGGGCGGCGCGAACACCGGGGAGCTGTTTTTT
>.|TRBJ1-2|TRBV12-1|.
CASSSQQGVNYGYTF
TGTGCCAGCAGCTCCCAACAGGGGGTAAACTATGGCTACACCTTC
>.|TRBJ2-3|TRBV11-2|.
CASSLDSTSTDTQYF
TGTGCCAGCAGCTTAGACAGTACCAGCACAGATACGCAGTATTTT
>TRBD1|TRBJ1-2|TRBV27|few
CASSRTGTGYGYTF
TGTGCCAGCAGTCGTACCGGGACAGGGTATGGCTACACCTTC
>TRBD2|TRBJ2-1|TRBV28|.
CASVAGGINEQFF
TGTGCCAGTGTAGCGGGGGGGATCAATGAGCAGTTCTTC
>.|TRBJ1-4|TRBV6-5|few
CASGPYEKLFF
TGTGCCAGCGGGCCATATGAAAAACTGTTTTTT
>TRBD1|TRBJ1-2|TRBV9|.
CASSVEGQGGYTF
TGTGCCAGCAGCGTAGAAGGACAGGGAGGCTACACCTTC
>.|TRBJ2-7|TRBV18|few
CASSPLQGHTYEQYF
TGTGCCAGCTCACCTCTACAGGGCCATACCTACGAGCAGTACTTC
>TRBD1|TRBJ1-2|TRBV6-1|.
CASTPGGQGRGYTF
TGTGCCAGCACCCCCGGAGGACAGGGTAGGGGCTACACCTTC
>TRBD2|TRBJ2-5|TRBV11-2|.
CASSSAALAGQETQYF
TGTGCCAGCTCTTCAGCTGCCCTAGCGGGGCAAGAGACCCAGTACTTC
>TRBD1|TRBJ1-3|TRBV5-1|few
CASSIGQGAGNTIYF
TGCGCCAGCAGCATTGGACAGGGAGCTGGAAACACCATATATTTT
>.|TRBJ2-5|TRBV14|few
CASSPNSAYQETQYF
TGTGCCAGCAGCCCTAACTCCGCGTACCAAGAGACCCAGTACTTC
>TRBD2|TRBJ2-3|TRBV11-2|.
CASSLVPAGGGSDTQYF
TGTGCCAGCAGCTTAGTCCCAGCGGGGGGTGGGTCAGATACGCAGTATTTT
>TRBD2|TRBJ2-1|TRBV5-1|few
CASSLLSGLGSDEQFF
TGCGCCAGCAGCTTGCTTTCGGGACTAGGCTCCGATGAGCAGTTCTTC
>TRBD1|TRBJ1-2|TRBV6-5|.
CASTKQGRHYGYTF
TGTGCCAGCACCAAACAGGGGAGGCACTATGGCTACACCTTC
>.|TRBJ2-7|TRBV28|many
CASSSGSNYEQYF
TGTGCCAGCAGTTCAGGGTCTAACTACGAGCAGTACTTC
>TRBD2|TRBJ2-1|TRBV29-1|many
CSVQAGGYYNEQFF
TGCAGCGTCCAAGCGGGAGGATACTACAATGAGCAGTTCTTC
>.|TRBJ2-3|TRBV5-1|.
CASSLGAGDTQYF
TGCGCCAGCAGCTTGGGGGCTGGTGATACGCAGTATTTT
>TRBD1|TRBJ1-5|TRBV30|few
CAWDRERGQPQHF
TGTGCCTGGGACAGGGAGAGGGGTCAGCCCCAGCATTTT
>TRBD1|TRBJ2-7|TRBV6-6|many
CASSYGDRGEQYF
TGTGCCAGCAGTTATGGGGACAGGGGCGAGCAGTACTTC
>TRBD1|TRBJ1-2|TRBV2|.
CASTTGSNYGYTF
TGTGCCAGTACGACAGGGTCCAACTATGGCTACACCTTC
>TRBD2|TRBJ2-3|TRBV18|.
CASSSNSLAGGEPLRTDTQYF
TGTGCCAGCTCATCTAACTCACTAGCGGGGGGCGAGCCCTTGCGCACAGATACGCAGTATTTT
>TRBD1|TRBJ1-2|TRBV29-1|few
CSVLQGASYGYTF
TGCAGCGTCTTACAGGGGGCAAGCTATGGCTACACCTTC
>TRBD1|TRBJ2-3|TRBV28|many
CASSSLGQGDADTQYF
TGTGCCAGCAGTTCCTTGGGACAGGGGGACGCAGATACGCAGTATTTT
>.|TRBJ2-1|TRBV7-9|few
CASSLLAATYNEQFF
TGTGCCAGCAGCTTATTAGCGGCGACCTACAATGAGCAGTTCTTC
>TRBD1|TRBJ1-5|TRBV5-4|.
CASSRDRGRGQPQHF
TGTGCCAGCAGCCGGGACAGGGGGCGGGGACAGCCCCAGCATTTT
>TRBD2|TRBJ2-1|TRBV2|many
CASSDMVAGASQFF
TGTGCCAGCAGTGACATGGTAGCGGGAGCCAGTCAGTTCTTC
>.|TRBJ1-2|TRBV29-1|.
CSVGGGSRLRYGYTF
TGCAGCGTTGGGGGAGGTTCCCGGCTGAGATATGGCTACACCTTC
>TRBD1|TRBJ2-3|TRBV7-2|many
CASSPPAGGDTQYF
TGTGCCAGCAGCCCTCCGGCAGGGGGAGATACGCAGTATTTT
>.|TRBJ1-2|TRBV11-2|few
CASSLVAGHGYTF
TGTGCCAGCAGCTTAGTCGCAGGCCATGGCTACACCTTC
>TRBD1|TRBJ2-3|TRBV28|few
CASSSGQGGGTDTQYF
TGTGCCAGCAGTTCCGGACAGGGGGGGGGCACAGATACGCAGTATTTT
>TRBD1|TRBJ2-7|TRBV5-4|few
CASGWTGDREQYF
TGTGCCAGCGGGTGGACAGGGGATCGCGAGCAGTACTTC
>.|TRBJ2-3|TRBV9|few
CASSVIGRGTDTQYF
TGTGCCAGCAGCGTTATCGGGAGAGGCACAGATACGCAGTATTTT
>TRBD2|TRBJ2-1|TRBV5-4|.
CASSIDSLAEYNEQFF
TGTGCCAGCAGCATTGATTCCCTAGCGGAGTACAATGAGCAGTTCTTC
>TRBD1|TRBJ2-1|TRBV7-8|.
CASSLGTGGFGEQFF
TGTGCCAGCAGCTTAGGGACAGGGGGGTTCGGAGAGCAGTTCTTC
>TRBD1|TRBJ1-2|TRBV29-1|.
CSVEGAGGGYGYTF
TGCAGCGTTGAAGGGGCAGGGGGCGGCTATGGCTACACCTTC
>.|TRBJ2-3|TRBV6-5|few
CASSGQSTDTQYF
TGTGCCAGCAGTGGACAGTCCACAGATACGCAGTATTTT
>TRBD1|TRBJ1-2|TRBV6-1|.
CASSLQGLYGYTF
TGTGCCAGCAGTCTACAGGGGCTCTATGGCTACACCTTC